Below are 16 T cell receptor beta chains sequenced from a single sample in a study of T cells in women clearing cervical HPV infection. Sequencing was performed with immunoSEQ multiplex PCR; in TCRdb, only in-frame clones are kept and a portion is missing. Recorded for this sample: 40,000 or so clones. Source material: blood buffy coat. The receptor set was obtained from a woman between 18 and 70 years old with a cervical HPV16 infection that either progressed to CIN3+ or cleared (not recorded which).

The CDR3 bases that were read are TGTGCCAGCAGTGAGCCCAGGGGGCTGAACTATGGC. Protein product: CASSEPRGLNYG. The CDR3 as a whole reads CASSEPRGLNYGYTF. The chain uses TRBV6-1 and TRBJ1-2; TRBD1 matches 8 bases. The read terminates 3 residues ahead of where the CDR3 ends, so the germline J gene completes it. The germline V gene encodes CDR1 MNHNS and CDR2 SASEGT. The CDR3 runs 15 residues. Trimming removed 3 bases from V and 2 bases from J; junction bases left unmatched: 5.

On this clone itself: The observed sequence ends 3 residues before the CDR3 terminus, with the missing tail filled in from the germline J gene. V gene TRBV6-2 or TRBV6-3 combines with J gene TRBJ2-1; TRBD2 aligns across 8 bases. This CDR3 is 14 amino acids long. Germline assignment: CDR1 MNHEY and CDR2 SVGEGT. Losses at the gene ends were 7 bases for V and 5 bases for J; bases not matched to a gene: 7. The CDR3 DNA, read in part, is TGTGCCAGCAAATGGCTAGCGGGTAACAATGAG. Amino acids: CASKWLAGNNE. In full, the CDR3 is CASKWLAGNNEQFF.

The DNA read from the CDR3 is TGTGCCAGCACCCCATGGGGGCGGGCCTTATACAATGAG. This sequence encodes CASTPWGRALYNE. The whole CDR3 is CASTPWGRALYNEQFF. The chain uses TRBV2 and TRBJ2-1; possibly TRBD1 for D (6 bases). The read gets to within 3 residues of the CDR3 end, and the germline J gene fills in the rest. Per germline, CDR1 SNHLY and CDR2 FYNNEI. This CDR3 contains 16 residues. The V end lost 7 bases, the J end lost 4 bases, and 20 bases lay between the germline ends.

For this clone: The read ends 3 residues before the CDR3 terminus; that terminus is restored from the germline J gene. The chain has TRBV5-1 and TRBJ2-7, with D possibly being TRBD1 (6 bases). The germline V gene encodes CDR1 SGHRS and CDR2 YFSETQ. V was pared by 4 bases and J by 4 bases, with 12 bases between. CDR3 length equals 13 residues. The CDR3: CASSVGGRYEQYF. The sequenced CDR3 bases are TGCGCCAGCAGCGTAGGGGGAAGGTACGAG.

Comment on this clone: Coverage ceases 3 residues before the CDR3 finishes, and the germline J gene fills in the end. This sequence joins TRBV20-1 and TRBJ2-3, with 8 positions matching TRBD2. Germline CDR1 reads DFQATT; CDR2 reads SNEGSKA (reference sequence). There are 15 residues in the CDR3. CDR3 bases read: TGCAGTGCTACCTTTGGCGGGAGGCACCAAGAGACG. This sequence encodes CSATFGGRHQET. Given in full, the CDR3 is CSATFGGRHQETQYF.

To note about this clone: With the read ending 3 residues before the CDR3 end, the germline J gene is used to fill in that end. The chain has TRBV20-1 and TRBJ2-5; 8 bases are shared with TRBD2. Germline assignment: CDR1 DFQATT and CDR2 SNEGSKA (reference sequence). The CDR3 has 16 amino acids. V shed 2 bases, J shed 4 bases, and the junction held 12 bases outside the gene matches. CDR3 bases read: TGCAGTGCTAGAAACAGAGCGGGAGAAGGGACAGAGACC. It specifies CSARNRAGEGTET. The whole CDR3 protein reads CSARNRAGEGTETQYF.

To note about this clone: The CDR3 goes on 3 residues after the read ends, and that part is filled in from the germline J gene. The gene calls are TRBV2 and TRBJ2-3; TRBD2 aligns across 7 bases. The CDR3 is made up of 14 amino acids. The junction had 4 bases not matched to a gene; V was cut back by 6 bases and J by 1 base. Germline CDR1 reads SNHLY; CDR2 reads FYNNEI. The chain's CDR3 is CASRETSRTDTQYF. The sequenced part of the CDR3 DNA is TGTGCCAGCAGAGAGACTAGCCGCACAGATACG.

In regard to this clone: The sequence runs out 3 residues before the end of the CDR3; the remainder is reconstructed from the germline J gene. The genes are TRBV18 and TRBJ2-3, with TRBD2 as a possible D gene (6 bases). Looked up from germline, CDR1 is KGHSH and CDR2 is LQKENI. This CDR3 is built from 15 residues. CDR3 DNA, as far as it was read: TGTGCCAGCTCACCATCAGCGGGCCTACAAGAGACG. Protein product: CASSPSAGLQET. The whole CDR3 sequence reads CASSPSAGLQETQYF.

Details on this clone: The CDR3 end is not reached by the read, which stops 3 residues before it; the germline J gene fills it in. The gene calls are TRBV14 and TRBJ1-3; D unclear. V lost 0 bases and J 0 bases, leaving 12 bases between the germline ends. The CDR3 runs to 17 residues. CDR1 and CDR2 (germline): SGHDN, FVKESK. The CDR3 sequence is CASSQDEGPSSGNTIYF. The sequenced part of the CDR3 DNA is TGTGCCAGCAGCCAAGACGAAGGCCCCAGCTCTGGAAACACC.

About this clone: The sequence runs out 3 residues before the end of the CDR3; the remainder is reconstructed from the germline J gene. V is TRBV18 and J is TRBJ1-4, with TRBD1 as a possible D gene (6 bases). V was trimmed by 3 bases and J by 8 bases, leaving 13 bases between them. Germline lookup yields CDR1 KGHSH and CDR2 LQKENI. The CDR3 sequence is 14 residues long. The covered CDR3 bases are TGTGCCAGCTCACCGACGAGGGGGGGAGAAAAA. Residues: CASSPTRGGEK. The CDR3 reads in full as CASSPTRGGEKLFF.

About this clone itself: The read finishes 3 residues shy of the CDR3 end, and the germline J gene is used to complete it. This chain connects TRBV5-1 to TRBJ1-1; 8 nucleotides line up with TRBD1. This CDR3 contains 14 residues. Germline V CDR1 and CDR2: SGHRS, YFSETQ. V trimming: 0 bases; J trimming: 7 bases; junction bases outside the gene matches: 5. CDR3 bases read: TGCGCCAGCAGCTTGGGACAGGGGCGGCTTGAA. Amino acid sequence: CASSLGQGRLE. The complete CDR3 reads CASSLGQGRLEAFF.

Comment on this clone: The read halts 3 residues ahead of the CDR3 end, with the missing end drawn from the germline J gene. The chain has TRBV7-2 and TRBJ1-1; 9 nucleotides agree with TRBD1. Germline values: CDR1 SGHTA, CDR2 FQGNSA. The CDR3 covers 14 residues. Trimming removed 4 bases from V and 3 bases from J; junction bases left unmatched: 3. CDR3 in amino acids: CASSSGQGYTEAFF. Partial CDR3 DNA: TGTGCCAGCAGCTCCGGACAGGGGTACACTGAA.

About this clone: Read data end 3 residues before the CDR3 end; the end is taken from the germline J gene. V and J are TRBV20-1 and TRBJ2-3, with a weak D call TRBD1 (5 bases). Germline assignment: CDR1 DFQATT and CDR2 SNEGSKA (reference sequence). The CDR3 extends over 14 amino acids. CDR3 loop: CSARDQGREATQYF. CDR3 bases read: TGCAGTGCTAGAGATCAGGGCAGGGAAGCGACG.

Notes on this clone: The read gets to within 3 residues of the CDR3 end, and the germline J gene fills in the rest. This rearrangement joins TRBV7-9 to TRBJ1-4; D ambiguous. This CDR3 is 12 amino acids long. The V and J ends lost 5 bases and 8 bases respectively, with 9 bases between them. Germline V gene sequence: CDR1 SEHNR, CDR2 FQNEAQ (reference sequence). CDR3 residues: CASSGDWEKLFF. The part of the CDR3 DNA that was read is TGTGCCAGCAGCGGTGACTGGGAAAAA.

In regard to this clone: The read stops 3 residues short of the end of the CDR3; the missing end is completed from the germline J gene. This chain uses TRBV13 with TRBJ2-5; D gene unclear. Trimming removed 0 bases at V and 4 bases at J, with 6 bases between. This CDR3 has 13 amino acids. CDR1 and CDR2 from the germline V gene are PRHDT and FYEKMQ (reference sequence). CDR3 DNA, as far as it was read: TGTGCCAGCAGCTTAGGTAGTGTAGAGACC. It specifies CASSLGSVET. The full CDR3 is CASSLGSVETQYF.

Regarding this clone: The read gets to within 3 residues of the CDR3 end, and the germline J gene fills in the rest. V usage is TRBV29-1 and J usage is TRBJ1-1; D is ambiguous. This CDR3 comprises 12 residues. Trimming shortened V by 3 bases and J by 1 base, and 6 bases separated the two germline ends. The germline V gene has CDR1 SQVTM and CDR2 ANQGSEA. The CDR3 bases that were read are TGCAGCGTTGAGGAGGGGAACACTGAA. This sequence encodes CSVEEGNTE. The CDR3, in full, reads CSVEEGNTEAFF.